This T cell receptor (beta chain) was documented in a study of CD8+ T cells in alopecia areata. Treatment denoted: oral pan-JAK inhibitor, 5-10 mg twice daily. Reverse transcribed after extraction, RNA yielded cDNA as the sequencing template. Here immunoSEQ multiplex PCR was the method, and the copy in TCRdb shows in-frame clones only, minus some. The sample includes around 170,000 clones, 45% to 60% of them seen just once. There are 16 residues in the CDR3. V lost 4 bases, J lost 2 bases, and 3 bases stayed unmatched. Germline V gene lookup returns CDR1 SGHVS and CDR2 FQNEAQ. The origin of this receptor is a human donor with alopecia areata. This sequence joins TRBV7-8 and TRBJ2-5, with 14 positions matching TRBD2. Sequences were derived from CD8+ T cells sorted from blood, sampled around week 54, from a patient treated with tofacitinib. The chain's CDR3 is CASSSWTSGGQETQYF. The CDR3 region has the DNA TGTGCCAGCAGCTCCTGGACTAGCGGGGGGCAAGAGACCCAGTACTTC.